This T cell receptor beta chain was recovered during a study of immune characterization of retroperitoneal liposarcoma (dated by TCRdb to the late 2010s). Of note for this clonotype: Its cognate antigen has yet to be identified. One base away there is no much larger clone; base qualities are not given.

The CDR3 holds 14 amino acids from the cysteine to the phenylalanine. Just CDR3 DNA is preserved here, 42 bases in frame from base 1. V loses 3 bases of germline sequence and J loses 10 bases, and the interval between the two ends is 16 bases. The germline V gene specifies SGHVS as CDR1 and FNYEAQ as CDR2. Receptor amplification or capture employed PCR. Sequencing relied on a NextSeq 500. Using fastp at Q25 and MiXCR, TCRdb reprocessed the public reads and kept productive beta chains. Entries are consolidated by CDR3 protein sequence, retaining the most common genes and DNA. This sample gives 6,500 to 7,000 distinct CDR3 sequences in total; over 25% of them show up just once. About 44% of the sample is taken by the ten largest.

The material sequenced was blood. The V and J segments used are TRBV7-6 and TRBJ2-1, with TRBD1 perhaps the D gene, on 5 matching bases. The receptor's source is a male donor with retroperitoneal liposarcoma. The CDR3 has the sequence CASSFSVGRGEQFF. At the DNA level, the sequence is TGTGCCAGCAGCTTCTCCGTGGGGCGAGGCGAGCAGTTCTTC. Reference TRBV7-6 and TRBJ2-1 proteins supply the regions before and after the CDR3; the full variable domain is: GAGVSQSPRYKVTKRGQDVALRCDPISGHVSLYWYRQALGQGPEFLTYFNYEAQQDKSGLPNDRFSAERPEGSISTLTIQRTEQRDSAMYRCASSFSVGRGEQFFGPGTRLTVL.